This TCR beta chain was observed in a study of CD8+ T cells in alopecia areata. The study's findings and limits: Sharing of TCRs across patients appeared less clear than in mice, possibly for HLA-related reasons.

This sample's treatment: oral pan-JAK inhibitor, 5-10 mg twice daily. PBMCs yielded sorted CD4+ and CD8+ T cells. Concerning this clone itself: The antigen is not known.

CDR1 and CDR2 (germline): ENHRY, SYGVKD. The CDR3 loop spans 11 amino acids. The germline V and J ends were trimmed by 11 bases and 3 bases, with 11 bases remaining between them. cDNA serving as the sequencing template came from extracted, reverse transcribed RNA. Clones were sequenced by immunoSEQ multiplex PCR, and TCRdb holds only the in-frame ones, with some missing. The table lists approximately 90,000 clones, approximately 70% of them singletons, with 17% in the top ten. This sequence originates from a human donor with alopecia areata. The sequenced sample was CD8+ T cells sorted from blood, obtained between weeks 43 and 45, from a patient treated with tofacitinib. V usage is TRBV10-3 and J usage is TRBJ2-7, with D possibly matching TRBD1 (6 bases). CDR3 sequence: CAVAGDYEQYF. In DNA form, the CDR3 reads TGTGCCGTGGCAGGGGACTACGAGCAGTACTTC.